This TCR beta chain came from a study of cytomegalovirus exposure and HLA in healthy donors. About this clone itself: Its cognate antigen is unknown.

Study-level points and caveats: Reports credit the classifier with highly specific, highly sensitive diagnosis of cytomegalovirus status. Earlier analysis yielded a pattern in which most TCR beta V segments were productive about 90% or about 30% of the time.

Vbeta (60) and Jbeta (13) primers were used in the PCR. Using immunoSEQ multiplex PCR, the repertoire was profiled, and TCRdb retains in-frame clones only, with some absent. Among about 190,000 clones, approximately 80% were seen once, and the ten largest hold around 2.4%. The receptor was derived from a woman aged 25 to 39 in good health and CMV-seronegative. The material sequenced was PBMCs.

The CDR3 bases are TGTGCCAGCACCTTCCCGGACAGGGGGTATGGCTACACCTTC. As protein: CASTFPDRGYGYTF. The chain has TRBV28 and TRBJ1-2; 10 bases fit TRBD1. The J segment lost 5 bases and the V segment lost 7 bases, leaving 7 bases of the junction unmatched. The CDR3 consists of 14 residues. The germline gives CDR1 MDHEN, CDR2 SYDVKM.